This entry describes one TCR beta chain. The Seattle patients, enrolled during active infection, were followed longitudinally. Original data processing: Cell counts per sample came from amplifying reference gene primers. Clones were read by immunoSEQ multiplex PCR, and TCRdb kept only the in-frame ones, dropping some. V, J and clone size are those of that table, while D and trimming were read from the DNA. The sample lists roughly 200,000 clones; roughly 80% were seen once. The data derive from a study of blood T cell repertoires in COVID-19. As for the study in general: The United States, Italy and Spain provided the acute and convalescent COVID-19 samples.

The receptor comes from a woman aged 40 to 50 with COVID-19, enrolled during active disease. Sequencing used peripheral blood.

The CDR3 reads CASRKGAHGYTF. The CDR3, as DNA: TGTGCCAGTAGAAAGGGGGCCCATGGCTACACCTTC. The V and J genes are TRBV19 and TRBJ1-2; TRBD1 matches 7 bases. The CDR3 consists of 12 residues. The germline gives CDR1 LNHDA, CDR2 SQIVND (reference sequence). The V segment lost 6 bases and the J segment 6 bases; nucleotides outside the gene matches: 4.